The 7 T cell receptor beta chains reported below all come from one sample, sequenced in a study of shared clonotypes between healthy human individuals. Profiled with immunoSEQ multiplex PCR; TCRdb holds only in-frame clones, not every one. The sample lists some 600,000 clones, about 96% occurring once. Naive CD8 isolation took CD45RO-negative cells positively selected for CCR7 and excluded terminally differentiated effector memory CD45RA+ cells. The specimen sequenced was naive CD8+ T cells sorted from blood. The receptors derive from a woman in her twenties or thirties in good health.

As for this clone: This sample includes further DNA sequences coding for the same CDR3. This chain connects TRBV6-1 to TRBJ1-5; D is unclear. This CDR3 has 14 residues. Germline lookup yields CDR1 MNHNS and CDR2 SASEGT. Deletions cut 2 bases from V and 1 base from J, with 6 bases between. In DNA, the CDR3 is TGTGCCAGCAGTGAATACGGGAGCAATCAGCCCCAGCATTTT. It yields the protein CASSEYGSNQPQHF.

This chain's CDR3 is CASSHGGPDYEQYF. Written as DNA, the CDR3 is TGTGCCAGCAGTCACGGCGGGCCGGACTACGAGCAGTACTTC. The chain employs TRBV27 and TRBJ2-7; D possibly corresponds to TRBD2 (5 bases). The CDR3 sequence is 14 residues long. Trimming pared 5 bases from V and 3 bases from J, leaving 14 bases between. Per germline, CDR1 MNHEY and CDR2 SMNVEV (reference sequence).

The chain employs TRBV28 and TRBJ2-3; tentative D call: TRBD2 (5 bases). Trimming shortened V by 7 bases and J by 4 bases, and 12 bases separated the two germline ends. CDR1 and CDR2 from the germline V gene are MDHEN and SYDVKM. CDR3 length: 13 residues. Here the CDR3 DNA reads TGTGCCAGCACCCGCCCGGGGTCAGATACGCAGTATTTT. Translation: CASTRPGSDTQYF.

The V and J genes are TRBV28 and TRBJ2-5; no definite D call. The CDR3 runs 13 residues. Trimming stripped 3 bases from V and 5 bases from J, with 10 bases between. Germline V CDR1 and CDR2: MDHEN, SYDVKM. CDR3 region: CASSFLGLETQYF. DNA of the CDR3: TGTGCCAGCAGTTTTCTTGGGCTGGAGACCCAGTACTTC.

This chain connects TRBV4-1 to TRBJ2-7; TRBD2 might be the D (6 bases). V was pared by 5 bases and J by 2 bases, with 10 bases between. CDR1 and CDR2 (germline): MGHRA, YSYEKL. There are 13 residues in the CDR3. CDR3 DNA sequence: TGCGCCAGCAGCGGAGGGTCGGCCTACGAGCAGTACTTC. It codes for CASSGGSAYEQYF.

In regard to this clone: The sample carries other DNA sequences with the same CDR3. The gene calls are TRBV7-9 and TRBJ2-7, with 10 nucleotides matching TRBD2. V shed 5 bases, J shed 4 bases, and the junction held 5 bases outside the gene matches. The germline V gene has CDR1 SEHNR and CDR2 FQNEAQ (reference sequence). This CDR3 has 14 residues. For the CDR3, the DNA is TGTGCCAGCAGCCCCGGACTAGCGGCGTACGAGCAGTACTTC. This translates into CASSPGLAAYEQYF.

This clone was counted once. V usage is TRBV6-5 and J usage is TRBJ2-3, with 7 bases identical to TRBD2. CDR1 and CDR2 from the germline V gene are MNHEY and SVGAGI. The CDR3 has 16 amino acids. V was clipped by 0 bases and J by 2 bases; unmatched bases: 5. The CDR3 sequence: CASSYSPLADTDTQYF. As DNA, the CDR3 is TGTGCCAGCAGTTACTCACCCCTAGCGGACACAGATACGCAGTATTTT.